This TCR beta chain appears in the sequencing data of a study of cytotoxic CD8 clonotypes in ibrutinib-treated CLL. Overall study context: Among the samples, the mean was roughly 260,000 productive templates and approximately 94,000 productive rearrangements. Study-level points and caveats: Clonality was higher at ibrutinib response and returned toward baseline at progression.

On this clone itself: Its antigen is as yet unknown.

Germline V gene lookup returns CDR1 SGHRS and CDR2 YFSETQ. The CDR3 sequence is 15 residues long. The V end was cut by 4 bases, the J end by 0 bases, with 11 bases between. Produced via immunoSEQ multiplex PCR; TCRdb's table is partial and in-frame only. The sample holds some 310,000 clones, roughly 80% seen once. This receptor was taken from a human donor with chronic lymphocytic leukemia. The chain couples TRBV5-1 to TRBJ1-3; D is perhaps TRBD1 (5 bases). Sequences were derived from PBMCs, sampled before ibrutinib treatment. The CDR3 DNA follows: TGCGCCAGCAGCATGGGACGGTACTCTGGAAACACCATATATTTT. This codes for CASSMGRYSGNTIYF. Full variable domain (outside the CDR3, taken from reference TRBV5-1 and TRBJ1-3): KAGVTQTPRYLIKTRGQQVTLSCSPISGHRSVSWYQQTPGQGLQFLFEYFSETQRNKGNFPGRFSGRQFSNSRSEMNVSTLELGDSALYLCASSMGRYSGNTIYFGEGSWLTVV.